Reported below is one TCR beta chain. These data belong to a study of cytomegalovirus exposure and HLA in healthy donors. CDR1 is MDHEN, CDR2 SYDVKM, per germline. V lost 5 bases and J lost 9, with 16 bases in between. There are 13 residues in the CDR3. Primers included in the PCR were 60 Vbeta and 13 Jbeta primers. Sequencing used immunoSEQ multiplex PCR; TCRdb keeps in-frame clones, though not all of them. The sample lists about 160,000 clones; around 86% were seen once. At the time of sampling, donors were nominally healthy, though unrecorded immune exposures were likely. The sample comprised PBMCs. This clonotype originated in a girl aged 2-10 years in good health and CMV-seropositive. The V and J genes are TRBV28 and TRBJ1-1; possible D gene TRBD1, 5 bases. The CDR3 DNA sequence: TGTGCCAGCAGTACCAGTGGGGCACTCAAAGCTTTCTTT. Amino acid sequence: CASSTSGALKAFF.